A single sample is the source of the 30 T cell receptor beta chains below, sequenced in a study of technical replicates of blood from a few donors. The method was immunoSEQ multiplex PCR; TCRdb's version includes in-frame clones alone and lacks a portion of them. Here the sample spans roughly 60,000 clones, almost 95% being singletons. Sequenced sample: PBMCs. The receptors derive from a human donor in good health. Some clones in this sample may be carry-over from other donors' samples.

The genes are TRBV5-1 and TRBJ2-7; 9 nucleotides agree with TRBD1. Germline V gives CDR1 SGHRS, CDR2 YFSETQ. The CDR3 is 17 amino acids. V was pared by 0 bases and J by 6 bases, with 13 bases of the junction left unmatched. In DNA, the CDR3 is TGCGCCAGCAGCTTGGCCGGTGGAACAGGGGGCCGGGGCGAGCAGTACTTC. Translated: CASSLAGGTGGRGEQYF.

V and J are TRBV29-1 and TRBJ1-2; maybe TRBD1 (5 bases). The germline CDR1 and CDR2 sequences are SQVTM and ANQGSEA. Between the trimmed V and J ends, which lost 4 bases and 1 base, there was a span of 16 bases. The CDR3 has 15 residues. The chain's CDR3 is CSVGGGRINNYGYTF. In DNA form, the CDR3 reads TGCAGCGTTGGCGGGGGACGTATCAATAACTATGGCTACACCTTC.

The gene calls are TRBV6-5 and TRBJ1-1, with TRBD1 identical over 7 bases. After removal of 0 bases from V and 5 bases from J, the junction contained 6 bases not matched to a gene. Germline CDR1 is MNHEY and CDR2 is SVGAGI. This CDR3 is 15 amino acids long. CDR3 region: CASSYSPTGRTEAFF. The CDR3 coding sequence is TGTGCCAGCAGTTACTCTCCGACAGGGCGGACTGAAGCTTTCTTT.

This chain connects TRBV7-2 to TRBJ2-3, with D hard to call. V dropped 7 bases and J dropped 2 bases, with 4 bases sitting between them. From germline, CDR1 is SGHTA and CDR2 FQGNSA. The CDR3 sequence is 11 residues long. The CDR3 sequence is CASTNTDTQYF. DNA of the CDR3: TGTGCCAGCACCAACACAGATACGCAGTATTTT. Full variable domain (missing parts from reference TRBV7-2 and TRBJ2-3): GAGVSQSPSNKVTEKGKDVELRCDPISGHTALYWYRQSLGQGLEFLIYFQGNSAPDKSGLPSDRFSAERTGGSVSTLTIQRTQQEDSAVYLCASTNTDTQYFGPGTRLTVL.

On this clone: The sample carries other DNA sequences with the same CDR3. This rearrangement joins TRBV5-1 to TRBJ2-1, with 7 bases aligning to TRBD2. This CDR3 region has 14 residues. After removal of 7 bases from V and 4 bases from J, the junction contained 8 bases not matched to a gene. Germline CDR1 is SGHRS and CDR2 is YFSETQ. CDR3 nucleotides: TGCGCCAGCTCCAGTTCCGGGGGGTACAATGAGCAGTTCTTC. It encodes CASSSSGGYNEQFF.

Written as DNA, the CDR3 is TGTGCCAGCAGCCGCGGTGAGGGTCGAAATTCACCCCTCCACTTT. As protein: CASSRGEGRNSPLHF. The chain recombines TRBV6-6 with TRBJ1-6; D is ambiguous. The CDR3 is made up of 15 amino acids. Germline values: CDR1 MNHNY, CDR2 SVGAGI (reference sequence). With 6 bases removed from V and 7 bases from J, the gap between germline ends came to 16 bases.

In DNA form, the CDR3 reads TGTGCCAGCATCAGCTCCTATAATTCACCCCTCCACTTT. Its protein product is CASISSYNSPLHF. The chain links TRBV2 to TRBJ1-6, with unresolved D. The V end was cut by 7 bases, the J end by 0 bases, with 4 bases between. Germline CDR1 is SNHLY and CDR2 is FYNNEI. CDR3 length equals 13 residues.

V is TRBV7-2 and J is TRBJ2-3; D is perhaps TRBD1 (6 bases). V was clipped by 7 bases and J by 3 bases, with 17 bases between them. The CDR3 sequence is 15 residues long. CDR1 is SGHTA and CDR2 is FQGNSA in the germline V gene. The CDR3: CASNVGAGGTDTQYF. The CDR3 DNA reads TGTGCCAGCAATGTGGGGGCGGGCGGGACAGATACGCAGTATTTT. The variable domain in full, completed from reference TRBV7-2 and TRBJ2-3, reads GAGVSQSPSNKVTEKGKDVELRCDPISGHTALYWYRQSLGQGLEFLIYFQGNSAPDKSGLPSDRFSAERTGGSVSTLTIQRTQQEDSAVYLCASNVGAGGTDTQYFGPGTRLTVL.

The J gene is TRBJ2-3, the V gene TRBV5-4, with D perhaps matching TRBD1 (5 bases). This CDR3 region has 14 residues. The germline gives CDR1 SGHNT, CDR2 YYREEE (reference sequence). V lost 4 bases and J lost 6, with 15 bases in between. CDR3 DNA: TGTGCCAGCAGCCTGGGGCTTCCGCCGGATACGCAGTATTTT. Translation: CASSLGLPPDTQYF.

This chain connects TRBV11-2 to TRBJ2-5, with 7 bases aligning to TRBD1. The germline gives CDR1 SGHAT, CDR2 FQNNGV. The CDR3 covers 17 residues. Trimming at V came to 1 base and at J to 0 bases, leaving 8 bases not matched to a gene. The CDR3, as DNA: TGTGCCAGCAGCTTAGGAAACAGGGGCTGGTACCAAGAGACCCAGTACTTC. Translation: CASSLGNRGWYQETQYF.

This chain links TRBV5-1 with TRBJ2-5; weak D call: TRBD1 (6 bases). The V end was cut by 0 bases, the J end by 5 bases, with 14 bases between. The CDR3 spans 15 residues. Germline V CDR1 and CDR2: SGHRS, YFSETQ. The CDR3 protein is CASSLEQGRWETQYF. The CDR3 bases are TGCGCCAGCAGCTTGGAGCAGGGGCGCTGGGAGACCCAGTACTTC.

CDR3 sequence reads: CASSVGLAITDTQYF. The CDR3 coding sequence is TGTGCCAGCAGCGTAGGACTAGCGATTACAGATACGCAGTATTTT. This chain links TRBV9 with TRBJ2-3; the match to TRBD2 covers 8 bases. The CDR3 is 15 residues long. J lost 3 bases, V lost 0 bases, and 3 bases had no gene match. Germline CDR1 SGDLS, CDR2 YYNGEE.

The rearrangement joins TRBV7-2 to TRBJ2-7; 7 bases agree with TRBD2. Germline V gene lookup returns CDR1 SGHTA and CDR2 FQGNSA. V shed 3 bases and J 2 bases; nucleotides not matched to a gene: 10. The CDR3 spans 16 residues. CDR3 loop: CASSLGGRGLAYEQYF. CDR3 bases: TGTGCCAGCAGCTTGGGCGGGAGAGGATTGGCCTACGAGCAGTACTTC.

CDR3 sequence: CASSRERGGAVSPYEQYF. The CDR3 region has the DNA TGCGCCAGCAGCCGAGAACGGGGGGGTGCCGTGAGTCCCTACGAGCAGTACTTC. The chain is built from TRBV4-3 and TRBJ2-7, with 8 bases aligning to TRBD2. CDR1 and CDR2 from the germline V gene are LGHNA and YSLEER. CDR3 size: 18 residues. V was pared by 4 bases and J by 2 bases, with 16 bases of the junction left unmatched.

A word on this clone: An end of the junction does not agree with germline; a read error may underlie this. The gene calls are TRBV7-9 and TRBJ1-2; 7 nucleotides agree with TRBD1. The CDR3 is 12 residues long. Germline lookup yields CDR1 SEHNR and CDR2 FQNEAQ (reference sequence). As DNA, the CDR3 is TGTGCCAGCAGGATCTCGGACAGGCAATCCCTCTTC. It is translated as CASRISDRQSLF.

The chain recombines TRBV25-1 with TRBJ2-7; TRBD2 matches at 7 bases. The CDR3 length is 12 residues. V shed 4 bases, J shed 5 bases, and the junction held 2 bases outside the gene matches. Looked up from germline, CDR1 is MGHDK and CDR2 is SYGVNS. CDR3 residues: CASSAGRNEQYF. The CDR3 DNA reads TGTGCCAGCAGTGCCGGGAGGAACGAGCAGTACTTC.

The chain recombines TRBV5-1 with TRBJ2-1; perhaps TRBD2 as D (6 bases). V was shortened by 6 bases and J by 0 bases, with 16 bases between the two germline ends. The CDR3 consists of 16 residues. Germline CDR1 is SGHRS and CDR2 is YFSETQ. The CDR3: CASTSGAGNSYNEQFF. DNA of the CDR3: TGCGCCAGCACCTCCGGGGCGGGAAACTCCTACAATGAGCAGTTCTTC.

The chain employs TRBV27 and TRBJ2-2, with 12 bases that match TRBD2. Looked up from germline, CDR1 is MNHEY and CDR2 is SMNVEV (reference sequence). With 9 bases clipped from V and 4 bases from J, the junction kept 9 bases outside the gene matches. The CDR3 length is 16 residues. The CDR3 sequence: CARMTSGGWSTGELFF. The CDR3 DNA reads as TGTGCCAGAATGACTAGCGGGGGCTGGAGCACCGGGGAGCTGTTTTTT.

The chain combines TRBV4-3 with TRBJ2-7; 9 nucleotides agree with TRBD1. V dropped 0 bases and J dropped 2; count of bases not matched to a gene: 2. CDR3 length equals 15 residues. The germline gives CDR1 LGHNA, CDR2 YSLEER. CDR3 region: CASSQDRDRAYEQYF. The CDR3 coding sequence is TGCGCCAGCAGCCAAGACCGGGACAGGGCCTACGAGCAGTACTTC.

The chain combines TRBV2 with TRBJ2-7; D remains ambiguous. Germline V gene data show CDR1 as SNHLY and CDR2 as FYNNEI. The V gene lost 4 bases and the J gene lost 5 bases, with 6 bases spanning the gap. The CDR3 has 11 amino acids. This chain's CDR3 is CASSGEHEQYF. Written as DNA, the CDR3 is TGTGCCAGCAGTGGAGAACACGAGCAGTACTTC.

The chain recombines TRBV18 with TRBJ1-2; D remains ambiguous. The CDR3 length is 13 residues. CDR1 KGHSH and CDR2 LQKENI come from the germline V gene. Trimming shortened V by 1 base and J by 2 bases, and 5 bases separated the two germline ends. CDR3 sequence (DNA): TGTGCCAGCTCACCACAGGAGAACTATGGCTACACCTTC. Translating it yields CASSPQENYGYTF. The full variable domain, completed using reference TRBV18 and TRBJ1-2, is NAGVMQNPRHLVRRRGQEARLRCSPMKGHSHVYWYRQLPEEGLKFMVYLQKENIIDESGMPKERFSAEFPKEGPSILRIQQVVRGDSAAYFCASSPQENYGYTFGSGTRLTVV.

V usage is TRBV5-4 and J usage is TRBJ2-5; no clear D. The CDR3 loop spans 13 amino acids. The germline gives CDR1 SGHNT, CDR2 YYREEE (reference sequence). Trimming removed 0 bases at V and 4 bases at J, with 7 bases between. CDR3 in amino acids: CASSLGLTETQYF. CDR3 DNA: TGTGCCAGCAGCTTGGGACTTACAGAGACCCAGTACTTC.

CDR3 in amino acids: CASSRGLAGETQYF. CDR3 nucleotides: TGTGCCAGCAGCCGCGGACTAGCGGGGGAGACCCAGTACTTC. The chain uses TRBV4-2 and TRBJ2-5, with 12 bases identical to TRBD2. Germline V CDR1 and CDR2: LGHNA, YNFKEQ. The ends lost 4 bases at V and 5 bases at J; junction bases unmatched: 2. The CDR3 sequence is 14 residues long.

This rearrangement joins TRBV7-9 to TRBJ2-1, with TRBD2 as a possible D gene (6 bases). The CDR3 contains 15 residues. V lost 5 bases to trimming and J lost 6 bases, with 17 bases between them. Germline CDR1 is SEHNR and CDR2 is FQNEAQ (reference sequence). The CDR3 loop is CASSTTTGGSNEQFF. DNA for the CDR3: TGTGCCAGCAGCACGACTACCGGGGGATCCAATGAGCAGTTCTTC.

This clone was seen only once. The chain recombines TRBV2 with TRBJ1-4; D is uncertain. This CDR3 region has 18 residues. V lost 4 bases and J lost 0, with 18 bases in between. Germline CDR1 SNHLY, CDR2 FYNNEI. The CDR3 region is CASSARGPLNPTNEKLFF. DNA of the CDR3: TGTGCCAGCAGTGCCCGTGGGCCTCTAAACCCAACTAATGAAAAACTGTTTTTT.

This chain joins TRBV11-3 and TRBJ2-5; tentatively, D is TRBD2 (6 bases). The CDR3 has 13 amino acids. The V and J ends lost 5 bases and 1 base respectively, with 8 bases between them. Germline V CDR1 and CDR2: SGHNT, YENEEA. In DNA, the CDR3 is TGTGCCAGCAGCAGGGACTTCCAAGAGACCCAGTACTTC. Translated: CASSRDFQETQYF.

This clone was seen more than once but under ten times. One junction end does not reproduce the germline sequence, and a read error may be involved. The chain is built from TRBV7-9 and TRBJ1-5; D perhaps matches TRBD1 (6 bases). The CDR3 extends over 15 amino acids. CDR1 is SEHNR, CDR2 FQNEAQ, per germline (reference sequence). CDR3 nucleotide sequence: TGTGCCAGCAGCCTAGCGGCAGGGGGCAATCAGCCCCAGCATTTT. It yields the protein CASSLAAGGNQPQHF.

V and J are TRBV7-9 and TRBJ2-1; TRBD2 is a possible D gene (6 bases). Trimming removed 5 bases from V and 5 bases from J, with 16 bases in between. Per the germline V gene, CDR1 is SEHNR and CDR2 is FQNEAQ (reference sequence). The CDR3 spans 15 residues. CDR3 nucleotides: TGTGCCAGCAGCCCCCGGGACTTGGGTAACAATGAGCAGTTCTTC. Translating gives CASSPRDLGNNEQFF.

V and J are TRBV5-3 and TRBJ2-7; 8 bases agree with TRBD1. TRBV5-3 is identified as an open reading frame with a role that is uncertain. The CDR3 has 16 residues. The ends lost 1 base at V and 5 bases at J; junction bases unmatched: 11. The CDR3 nucleotides are TGTGCCAGAAGCTTGAAGGACAGGGTTTCCTTCCACGAGCAGTACTTC. Encoded protein: CARSLKDRVSFHEQYF.

The chain employs TRBV7-3 and TRBJ1-1, with unresolved D. V lost 5 bases and J lost 5, with 9 bases in between. The CDR3 has 12 amino acids. Per germline, CDR1 SGHTA and CDR2 FQGTGA. CDR3 sequence (DNA): TGTGCCAGCAGCCCACTCCCGACTGAAGCTTTCTTT. It specifies CASSPLPTEAFF.